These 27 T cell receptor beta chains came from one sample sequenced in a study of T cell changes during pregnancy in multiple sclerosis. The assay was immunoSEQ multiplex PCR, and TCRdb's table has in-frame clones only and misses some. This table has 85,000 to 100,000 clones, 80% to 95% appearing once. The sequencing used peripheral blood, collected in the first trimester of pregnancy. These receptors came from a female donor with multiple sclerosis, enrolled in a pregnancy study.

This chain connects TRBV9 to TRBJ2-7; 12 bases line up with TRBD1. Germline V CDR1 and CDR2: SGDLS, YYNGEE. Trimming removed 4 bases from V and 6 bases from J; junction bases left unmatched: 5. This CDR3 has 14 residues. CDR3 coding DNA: TGTGCCAGCAGCATCGGGACAGGGGGCGGCGAGCAGTACTTC. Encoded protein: CASSIGTGGGEQYF.

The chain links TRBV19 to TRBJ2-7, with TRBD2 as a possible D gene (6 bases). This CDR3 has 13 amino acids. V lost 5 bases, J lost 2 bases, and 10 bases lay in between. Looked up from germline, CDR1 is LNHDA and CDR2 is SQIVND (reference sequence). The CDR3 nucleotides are TGTGCCAGTAGTGCCGGAGGGGCCTACGAGCAGTACTTC. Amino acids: CASSAGGAYEQYF.

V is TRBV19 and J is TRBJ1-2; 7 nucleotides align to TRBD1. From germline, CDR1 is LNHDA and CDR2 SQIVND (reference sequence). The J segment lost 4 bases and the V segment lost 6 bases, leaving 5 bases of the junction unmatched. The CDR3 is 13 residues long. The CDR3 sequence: CASSHAGGYGYTF. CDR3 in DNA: TGTGCCAGTAGCCACGCAGGGGGCTATGGCTACACCTTC.

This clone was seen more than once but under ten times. Written as DNA, the CDR3 is TGTGCCAGTAGTATCGCGGGGGGAAGCTCCTACGAGCAGTACTTC. This translates into CASSIAGGSSYEQYF. The chain employs TRBV19 and TRBJ2-7, with 8 positions matching TRBD2. J was trimmed by 0 bases and V by 3 bases; bases with no gene match: 4. Per the germline V gene, CDR1 is LNHDA and CDR2 is SQIVND (reference sequence). CDR3 size: 15 residues.

CDR3 bases: TGTGCCGGCCGCCGCGGGAGCGGGGACAATGAGCAGTTCTTC. Its translation: CAGRRGSGDNEQFF. The chain joins TRBV30 to TRBJ2-1; 7 nucleotides align to TRBD2. Trimming removed 8 bases from V and 5 bases from J; junction bases left unmatched: 12. The CDR3 has 14 residues. Germline V gene data show CDR1 as GTSNPN and CDR2 as SVGIG (reference sequence). The full variable domain, in which reference TRBV30 and TRBJ2-1 provide the parts outside the CDR3, is SQTIHQWPATLVQPVGSPLSLECTVEGTSNPNLYWYRQAAGRGLQLLFYSVGIGQISSEVPQNLSASRPQDRQFILSSKKLLLSDSGFYLCAGRRGSGDNEQFFGPGTRLTVL.

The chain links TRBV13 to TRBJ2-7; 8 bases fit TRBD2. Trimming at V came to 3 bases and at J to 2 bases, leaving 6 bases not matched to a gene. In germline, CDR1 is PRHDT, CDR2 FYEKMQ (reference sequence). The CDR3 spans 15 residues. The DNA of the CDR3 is TGTGCCAGCAGCTTGGGGGCGGGAGGAACCTACGAGCAGTACTTC. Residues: CASSLGAGGTYEQYF.

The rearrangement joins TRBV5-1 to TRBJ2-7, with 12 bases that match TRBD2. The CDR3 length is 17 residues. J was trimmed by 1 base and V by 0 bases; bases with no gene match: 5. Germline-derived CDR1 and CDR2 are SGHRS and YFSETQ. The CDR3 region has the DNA TGCGCCAGCAGCTTGGGACTAGCGGGAGATCTTTCCTACGAGCAGTACTTC. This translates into CASSLGLAGDLSYEQYF. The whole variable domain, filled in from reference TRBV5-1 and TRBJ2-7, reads KAGVTQTPRYLIKTRGQQVTLSCSPISGHRSVSWYQQTPGQGLQFLFEYFSETQRNKGNFPGRFSGRQFSNSRSEMNVSTLELGDSALYLCASSLGLAGDLSYEQYFGPGTRLTVT.

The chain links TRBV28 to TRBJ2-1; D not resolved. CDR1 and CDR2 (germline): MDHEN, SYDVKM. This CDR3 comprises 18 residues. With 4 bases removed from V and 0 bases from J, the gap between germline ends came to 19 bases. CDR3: CASSSSASADSSYNEQFF. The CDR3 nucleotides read TGTGCCAGCAGTTCTTCAGCGAGCGCGGATAGCTCCTACAATGAGCAGTTCTTC. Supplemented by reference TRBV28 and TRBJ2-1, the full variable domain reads DVKVTQSSRYLVKRTGEKVFLECVQDMDHENMFWYRQDPGLGLRLIYFSYDVKMKEKGDIPEGYSVSREKKERFSLILESASTNQTSMYLCASSSSASADSSYNEQFFGPGTRLTVL.

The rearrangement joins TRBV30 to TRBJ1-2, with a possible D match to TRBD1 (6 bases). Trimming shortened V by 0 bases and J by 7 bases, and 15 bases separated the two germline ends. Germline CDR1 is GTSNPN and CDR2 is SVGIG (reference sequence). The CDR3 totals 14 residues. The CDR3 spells CAWSVRGGRGGYTF. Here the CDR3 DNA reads TGTGCCTGGAGTGTCAGAGGGGGTCGTGGTGGCTACACCTTC.

The CDR3 loop is CASSEFRSSPNEQFF. For the CDR3, the DNA is TGTGCCAGCAGTGAATTCCGCAGTTCGCCCAATGAGCAGTTCTTC. J is TRBJ2-1 and V is TRBV6-1; D is ambiguous. The CDR3 consists of 15 residues. CDR1 MNHNS and CDR2 SASEGT come from the germline V gene. Trimming stripped 2 bases from V and 6 bases from J, with 14 bases between.

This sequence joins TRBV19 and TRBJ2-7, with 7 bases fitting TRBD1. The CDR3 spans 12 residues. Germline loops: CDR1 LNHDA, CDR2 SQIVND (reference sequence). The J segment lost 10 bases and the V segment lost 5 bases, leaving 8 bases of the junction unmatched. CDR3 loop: CASSLRDREQYF. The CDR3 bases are TGTGCCAGTAGTCTTCGGGACAGAGAACAGTACTTC.

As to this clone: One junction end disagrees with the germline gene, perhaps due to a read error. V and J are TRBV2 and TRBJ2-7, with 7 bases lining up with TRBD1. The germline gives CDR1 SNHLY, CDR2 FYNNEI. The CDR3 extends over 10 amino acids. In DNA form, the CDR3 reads TGTGCCAGCAGAGGGGGCCGGGAAGACTTC. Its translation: CASRGGREDF.

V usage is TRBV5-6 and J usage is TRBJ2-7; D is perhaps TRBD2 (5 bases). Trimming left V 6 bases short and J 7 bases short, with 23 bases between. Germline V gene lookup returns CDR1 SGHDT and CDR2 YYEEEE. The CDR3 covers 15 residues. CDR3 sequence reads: CASTLYRAASGEQYF. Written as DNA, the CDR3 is TGTGCCAGCACCCTGTACCGGGCAGCCTCGGGGGAGCAGTACTTC.

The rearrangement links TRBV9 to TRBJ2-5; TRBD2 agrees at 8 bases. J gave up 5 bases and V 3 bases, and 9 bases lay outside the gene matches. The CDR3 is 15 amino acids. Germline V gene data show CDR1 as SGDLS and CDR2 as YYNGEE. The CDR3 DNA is TGTGCCAGCAGCGGTTATAGCGGGATGGGGGAGACCCAGTACTTC. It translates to CASSGYSGMGETQYF.

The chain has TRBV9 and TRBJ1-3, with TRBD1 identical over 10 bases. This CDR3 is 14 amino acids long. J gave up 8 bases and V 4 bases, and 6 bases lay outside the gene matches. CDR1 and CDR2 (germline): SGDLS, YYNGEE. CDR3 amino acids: CASSPSGQGYTIYF. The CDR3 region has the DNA TGTGCCAGCAGCCCATCGGGACAGGGGTACACCATATATTTT.

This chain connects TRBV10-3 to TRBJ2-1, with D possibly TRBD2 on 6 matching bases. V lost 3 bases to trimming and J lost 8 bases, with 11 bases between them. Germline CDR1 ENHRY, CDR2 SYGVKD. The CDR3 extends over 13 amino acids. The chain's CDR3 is CAISDHGDYEQFF. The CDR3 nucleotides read TGTGCCATCAGTGACCACGGGGACTATGAGCAGTTCTTC.

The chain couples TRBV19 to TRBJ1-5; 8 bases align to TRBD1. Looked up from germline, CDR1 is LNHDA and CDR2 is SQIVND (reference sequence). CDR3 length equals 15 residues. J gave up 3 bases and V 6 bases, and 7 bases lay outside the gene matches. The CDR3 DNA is TGTGCCAGTAGAGTGGGGACAGGATCCAATCAGCCCCAGCATTTT. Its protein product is CASRVGTGSNQPQHF. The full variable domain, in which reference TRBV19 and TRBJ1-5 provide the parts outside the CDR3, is DGGITQSPKYLFRKEGQNVTLSCEQNLNHDAMYWYRQDPGQGLRLIYYSQIVNDFQKGDIAEGYSVSREKKESFPLTVTSAQKNPTAFYLCASRVGTGSNQPQHFGDGTRLSIL.

The DNA for the CDR3 is TGTGCCACCCTCCTGAGGACAGTGAACACTGAAGCTTTCTTT. The encoded protein is CATLLRTVNTEAFF. The V call is TRBV5-8, the J call TRBJ1-1, with a tentative D call TRBD1 (6 bases). The germline gives CDR1 SGHTS, CDR2 YDEGEE. V lost 9 bases and J 0 bases, leaving 15 bases between the germline ends. The CDR3 contains 14 residues.

CDR3 residues: CASSTVGQGENTIYF. CDR3 DNA: TGTGCCAGCAGCACCGTCGGACAGGGAGAAAACACCATATATTTT. The rearrangement uses TRBV13 and TRBJ1-3, with 8 bases identical to TRBD1. From germline, CDR1 is PRHDT and CDR2 FYEKMQ (reference sequence). V lost 5 bases and J lost 6; bases outside the gene matches: 9. CDR3 length: 15 amino acids.

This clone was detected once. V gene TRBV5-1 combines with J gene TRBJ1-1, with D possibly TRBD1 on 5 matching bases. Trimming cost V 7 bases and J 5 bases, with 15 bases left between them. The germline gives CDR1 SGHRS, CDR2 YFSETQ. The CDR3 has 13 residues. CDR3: CASRRGEWTEAFF. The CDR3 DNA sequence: TGCGCCAGCCGAAGGGGCGAATGGACTGAAGCTTTCTTT. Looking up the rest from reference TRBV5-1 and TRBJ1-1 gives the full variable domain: KAGVTQTPRYLIKTRGQQVTLSCSPISGHRSVSWYQQTPGQGLQFLFEYFSETQRNKGNFPGRFSGRQFSNSRSEMNVSTLELGDSALYLCASRRGEWTEAFFGQGTRLTVV.

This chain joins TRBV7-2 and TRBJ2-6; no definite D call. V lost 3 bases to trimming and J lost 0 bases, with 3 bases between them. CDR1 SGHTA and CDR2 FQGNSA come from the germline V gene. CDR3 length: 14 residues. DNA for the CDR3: TGTGCCAGCAGCTTCAGCTCTGGGGCCAACGTCCTGACTTTC. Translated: CASSFSSGANVLTF. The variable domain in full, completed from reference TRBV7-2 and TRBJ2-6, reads GAGVSQSPSNKVTEKGKDVELRCDPISGHTALYWYRQSLGQGLEFLIYFQGNSAPDKSGLPSDRFSAERTGGSVSTLTIQRTQQEDSAVYLCASSFSSGANVLTFGAGSRLTVL.

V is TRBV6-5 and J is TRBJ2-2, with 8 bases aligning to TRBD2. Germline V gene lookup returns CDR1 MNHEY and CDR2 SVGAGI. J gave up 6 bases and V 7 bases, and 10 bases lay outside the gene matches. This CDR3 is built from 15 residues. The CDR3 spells CASKFGVGGAGELFF. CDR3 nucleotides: TGTGCCAGCAAGTTCGGCGTCGGGGGGGCCGGGGAGCTGTTTTTT.

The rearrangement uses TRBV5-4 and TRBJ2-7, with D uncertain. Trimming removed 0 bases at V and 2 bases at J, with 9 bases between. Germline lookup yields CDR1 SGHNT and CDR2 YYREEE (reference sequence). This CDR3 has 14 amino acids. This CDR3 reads CASSLVGAPYEQYF. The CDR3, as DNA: TGTGCCAGCAGCTTGGTAGGAGCCCCCTACGAGCAGTACTTC.

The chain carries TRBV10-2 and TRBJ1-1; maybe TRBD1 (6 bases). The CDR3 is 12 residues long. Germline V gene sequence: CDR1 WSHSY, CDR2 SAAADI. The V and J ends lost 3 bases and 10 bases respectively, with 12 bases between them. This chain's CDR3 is CASSEVGGPAFF. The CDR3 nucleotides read TGCGCCAGCAGTGAAGTCGGGGGGCCAGCTTTCTTT.

The CDR3 DNA reads as TGTGCCAGCAGTTATCCCCCCAACGGACAGTTCACTGAAGCTTTCTTT. Protein product: CASSYPPNGQFTEAFF. This chain uses TRBV6-6 with TRBJ1-1; the D gene is possibly TRBD1 (6 bases). CDR3 length: 16 amino acids. Germline V gene sequence: CDR1 MNHNY, CDR2 SVGAGI (reference sequence). V lost 3 bases and J lost 4, with 18 bases in between.

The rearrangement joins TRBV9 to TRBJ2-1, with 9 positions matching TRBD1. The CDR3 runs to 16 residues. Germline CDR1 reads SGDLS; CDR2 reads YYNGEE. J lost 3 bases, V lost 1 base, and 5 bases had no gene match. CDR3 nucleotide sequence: TGTGCCAGCAGCGTACCGGGACAGGGCTACTACAATGAGCAGTTCTTC. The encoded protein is CASSVPGQGYYNEQFF.

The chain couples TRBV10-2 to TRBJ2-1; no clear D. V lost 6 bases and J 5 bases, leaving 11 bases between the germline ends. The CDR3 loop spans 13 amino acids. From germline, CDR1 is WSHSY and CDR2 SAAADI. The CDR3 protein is CASRQSMNNEQFF. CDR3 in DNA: TGCGCCAGCAGGCAGTCCATGAACAATGAGCAGTTCTTC.